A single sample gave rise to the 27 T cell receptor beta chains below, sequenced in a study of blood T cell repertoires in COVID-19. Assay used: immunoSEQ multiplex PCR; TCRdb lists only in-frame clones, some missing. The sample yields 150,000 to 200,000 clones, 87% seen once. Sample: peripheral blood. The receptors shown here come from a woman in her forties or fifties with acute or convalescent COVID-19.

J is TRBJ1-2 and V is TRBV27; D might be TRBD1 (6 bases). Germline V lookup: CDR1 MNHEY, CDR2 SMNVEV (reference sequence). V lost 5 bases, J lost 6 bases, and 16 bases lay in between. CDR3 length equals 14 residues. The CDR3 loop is CASSPLAGVNGYTF. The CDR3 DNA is TGTGCCAGCAGTCCCCTGGCAGGGGTGAATGGCTACACCTTC.

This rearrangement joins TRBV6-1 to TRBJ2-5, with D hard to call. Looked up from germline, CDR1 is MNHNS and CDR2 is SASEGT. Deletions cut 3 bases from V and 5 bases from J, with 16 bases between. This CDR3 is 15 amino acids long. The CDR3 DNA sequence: TGTGCCAGCAGTGATGGATACGAGGCCGGGGAGACCCAGTACTTC. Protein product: CASSDGYEAGETQYF.

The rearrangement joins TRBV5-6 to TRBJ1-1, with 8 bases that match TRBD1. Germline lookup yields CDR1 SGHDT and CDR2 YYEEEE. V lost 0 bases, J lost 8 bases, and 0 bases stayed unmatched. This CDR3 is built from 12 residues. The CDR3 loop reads CASSLDRGEAFF. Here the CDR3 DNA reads TGTGCCAGCAGCTTGGACAGGGGGGAAGCTTTCTTT.

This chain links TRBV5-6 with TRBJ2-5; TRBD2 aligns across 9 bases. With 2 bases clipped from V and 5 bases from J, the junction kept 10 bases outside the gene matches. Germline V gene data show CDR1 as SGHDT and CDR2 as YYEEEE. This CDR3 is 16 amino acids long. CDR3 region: CASSLLSGSRWETQYF. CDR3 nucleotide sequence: TGTGCCAGCAGCTTACTTAGCGGGAGTAGGTGGGAGACCCAGTACTTC. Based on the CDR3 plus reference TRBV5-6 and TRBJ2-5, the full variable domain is DAGVTQSPTHLIKTRGQQVTLRCSPKSGHDTVSWYQQALGQGPQFIFQYYEEEERQRGNFPDRFSGHQFPNYSSELNVNALLLGDSALYLCASSLLSGSRWETQYFGPGTRLLVL.

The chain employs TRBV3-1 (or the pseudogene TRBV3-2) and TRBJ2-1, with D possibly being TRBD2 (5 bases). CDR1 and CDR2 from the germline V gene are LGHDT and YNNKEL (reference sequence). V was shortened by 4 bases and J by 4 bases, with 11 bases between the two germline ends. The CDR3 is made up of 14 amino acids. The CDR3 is CASSPLARYNEQFF. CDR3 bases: TGTGCCAGCAGCCCTCTAGCTAGGTACAATGAGCAGTTCTTC.

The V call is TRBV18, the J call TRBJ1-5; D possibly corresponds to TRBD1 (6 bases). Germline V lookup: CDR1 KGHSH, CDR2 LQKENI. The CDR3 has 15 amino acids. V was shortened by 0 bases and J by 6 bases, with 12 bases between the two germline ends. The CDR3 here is CASSPPPGAGQPQHF. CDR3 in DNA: TGTGCCAGCTCACCACCGCCAGGGGCCGGTCAGCCCCAGCATTTT.

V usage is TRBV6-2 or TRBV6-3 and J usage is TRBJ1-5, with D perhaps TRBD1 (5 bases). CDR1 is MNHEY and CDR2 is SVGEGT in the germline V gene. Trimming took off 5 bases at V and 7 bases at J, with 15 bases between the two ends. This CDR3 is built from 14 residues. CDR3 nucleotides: TGTGCCAGCAGTCGAACGACTCAGGGCCAGCCCCAGCATTTT. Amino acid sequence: CASSRTTQGQPQHF.

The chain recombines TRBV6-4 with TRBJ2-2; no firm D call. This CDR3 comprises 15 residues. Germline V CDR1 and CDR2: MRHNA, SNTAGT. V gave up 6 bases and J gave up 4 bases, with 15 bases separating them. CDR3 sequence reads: CASSLVYGGTGELFF. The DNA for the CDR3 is TGTGCCAGCAGCCTAGTGTATGGTGGCACCGGGGAGCTGTTTTTT.

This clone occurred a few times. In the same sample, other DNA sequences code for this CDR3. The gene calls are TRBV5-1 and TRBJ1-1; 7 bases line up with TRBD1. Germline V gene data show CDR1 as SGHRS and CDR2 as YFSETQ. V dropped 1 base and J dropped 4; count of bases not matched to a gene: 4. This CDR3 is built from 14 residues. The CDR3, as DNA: TGCGCCAGCAGCTTGTCAGGGGGAGGCACTGAAGCTTTCTTT. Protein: CASSLSGGGTEAFF. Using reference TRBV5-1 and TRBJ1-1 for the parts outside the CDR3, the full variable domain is KAGVTQTPRYLIKTRGQQVTLSCSPISGHRSVSWYQQTPGQGLQFLFEYFSETQRNKGNFPGRFSGRQFSNSRSEMNVSTLELGDSALYLCASSLSGGGTEAFFGQGTRLTVV.

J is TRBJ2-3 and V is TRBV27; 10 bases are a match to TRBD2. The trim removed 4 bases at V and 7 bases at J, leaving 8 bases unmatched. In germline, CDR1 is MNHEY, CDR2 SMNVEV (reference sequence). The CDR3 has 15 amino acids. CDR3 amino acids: CASSYTSGVGHTQYF. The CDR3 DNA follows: TGTGCCAGCAGTTATACTAGCGGGGTAGGGCATACGCAGTATTTT.

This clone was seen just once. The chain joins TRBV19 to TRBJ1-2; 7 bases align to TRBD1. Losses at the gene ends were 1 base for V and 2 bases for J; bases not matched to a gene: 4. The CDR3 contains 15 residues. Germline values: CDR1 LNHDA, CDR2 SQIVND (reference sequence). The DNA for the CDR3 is TGTGCCAGTAGTATAGGGTCAGGGGGAAACTATGGCTACACCTTC. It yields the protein CASSIGSGGNYGYTF.

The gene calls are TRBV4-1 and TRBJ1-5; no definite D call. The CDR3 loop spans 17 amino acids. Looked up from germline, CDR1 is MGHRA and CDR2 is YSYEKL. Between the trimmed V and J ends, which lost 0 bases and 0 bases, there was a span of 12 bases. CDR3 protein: CASSQDHRQNSNQPQHF. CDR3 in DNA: TGCGCCAGCAGCCAAGATCACCGTCAGAATAGCAATCAGCCCCAGCATTTT.

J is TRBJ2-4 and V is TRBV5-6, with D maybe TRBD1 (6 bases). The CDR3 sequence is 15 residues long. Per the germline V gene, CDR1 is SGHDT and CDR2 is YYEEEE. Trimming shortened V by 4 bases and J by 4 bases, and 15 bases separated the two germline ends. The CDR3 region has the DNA TGTGCCAGCAGCCGGTTGAGGGACAATAAAAACATTCAGTACTTC. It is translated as CASSRLRDNKNIQYF.

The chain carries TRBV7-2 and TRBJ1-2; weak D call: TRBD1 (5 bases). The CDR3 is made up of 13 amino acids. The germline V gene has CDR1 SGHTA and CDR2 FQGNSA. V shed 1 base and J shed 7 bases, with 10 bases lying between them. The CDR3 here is CASSLVGGSGYTF. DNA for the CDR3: TGTGCCAGCAGCTTAGTCGGGGGATCTGGCTACACCTTC.

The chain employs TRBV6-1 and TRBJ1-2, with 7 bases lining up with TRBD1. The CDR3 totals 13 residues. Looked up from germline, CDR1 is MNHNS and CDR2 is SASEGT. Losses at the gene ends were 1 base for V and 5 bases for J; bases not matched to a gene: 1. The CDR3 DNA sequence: TGTGCCAGCAGTGAAGGACAGGGTTATGGCTACACCTTC. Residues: CASSEGQGYGYTF.

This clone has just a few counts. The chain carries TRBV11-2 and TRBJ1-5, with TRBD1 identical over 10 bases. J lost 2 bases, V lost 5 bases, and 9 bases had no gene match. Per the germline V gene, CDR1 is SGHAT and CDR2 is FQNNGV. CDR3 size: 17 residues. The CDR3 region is CASSANTGTGGNQPQHF. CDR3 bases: TGTGCCAGCAGCGCAAATACCGGGACAGGGGGCAATCAGCCCCAGCATTTT.

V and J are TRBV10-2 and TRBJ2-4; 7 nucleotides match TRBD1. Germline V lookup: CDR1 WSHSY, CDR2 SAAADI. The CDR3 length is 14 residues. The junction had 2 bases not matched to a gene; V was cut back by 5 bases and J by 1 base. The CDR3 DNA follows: TGCGCCAGCAGTATGGGACAGGCCAAAAACATTCAGTACTTC. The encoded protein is CASSMGQAKNIQYF.

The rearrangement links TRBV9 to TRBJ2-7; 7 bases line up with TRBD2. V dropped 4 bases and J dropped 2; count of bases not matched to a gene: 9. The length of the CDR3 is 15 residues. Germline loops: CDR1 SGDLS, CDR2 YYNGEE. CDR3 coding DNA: TGTGCCAGCAGCCCTAAGCGGGGCATCGCCTACGAGCAGTACTTC. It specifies CASSPKRGIAYEQYF.

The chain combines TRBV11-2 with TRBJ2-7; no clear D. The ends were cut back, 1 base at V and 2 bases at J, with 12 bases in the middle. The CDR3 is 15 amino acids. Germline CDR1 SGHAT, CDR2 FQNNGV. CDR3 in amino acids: CASSLAVSLPYEQYF. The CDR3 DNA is TGTGCCAGCAGCTTAGCAGTGTCCTTACCCTACGAGCAGTACTTC.

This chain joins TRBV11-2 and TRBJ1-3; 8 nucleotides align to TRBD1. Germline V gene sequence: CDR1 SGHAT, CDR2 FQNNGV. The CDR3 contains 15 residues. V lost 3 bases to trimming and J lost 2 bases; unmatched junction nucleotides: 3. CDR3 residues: CASSLDRVPGNTIYF. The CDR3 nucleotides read TGTGCCAGCAGCTTGGACAGGGTCCCTGGAAACACCATATATTTT.

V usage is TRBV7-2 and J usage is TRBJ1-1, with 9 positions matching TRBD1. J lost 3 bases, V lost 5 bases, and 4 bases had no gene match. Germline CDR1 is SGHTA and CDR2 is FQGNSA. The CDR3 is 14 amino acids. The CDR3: CASSVDRGDTEAFF. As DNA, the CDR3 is TGTGCCAGCAGCGTTGACAGGGGGGACACTGAAGCTTTCTTT.

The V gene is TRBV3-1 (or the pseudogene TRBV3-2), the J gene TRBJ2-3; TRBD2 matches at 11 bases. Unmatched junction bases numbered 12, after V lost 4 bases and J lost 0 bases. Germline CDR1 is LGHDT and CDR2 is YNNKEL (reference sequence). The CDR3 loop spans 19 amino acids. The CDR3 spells CASSRLAGGINPSTDTQYF. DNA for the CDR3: TGTGCCAGCAGCCGGCTAGCGGGGGGCATAAACCCTAGCACAGATACGCAGTATTTT.

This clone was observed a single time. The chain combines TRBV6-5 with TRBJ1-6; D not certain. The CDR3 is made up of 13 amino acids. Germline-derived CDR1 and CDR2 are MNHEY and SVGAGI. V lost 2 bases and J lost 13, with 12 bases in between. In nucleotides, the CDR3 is TGTGCCAGCAGTTACGGCCTCTCCTTGCCCCTCCACTTT. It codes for CASSYGLSLPLHF.

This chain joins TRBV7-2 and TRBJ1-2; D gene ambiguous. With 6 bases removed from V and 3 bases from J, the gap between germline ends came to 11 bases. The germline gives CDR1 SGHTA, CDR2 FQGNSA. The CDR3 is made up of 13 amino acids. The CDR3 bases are TGTGCCAGCAGTTCTGCCGGGGACTATGGCTACACCTTC. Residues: CASSSAGDYGYTF.

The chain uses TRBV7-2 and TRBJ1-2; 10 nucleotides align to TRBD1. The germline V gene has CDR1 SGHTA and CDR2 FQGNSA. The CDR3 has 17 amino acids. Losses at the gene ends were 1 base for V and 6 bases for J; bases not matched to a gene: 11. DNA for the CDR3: TGTGCCAGCAGCTTAGTAAAAGAATGGACAGGGGGACATGGCTACACCTTC. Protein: CASSLVKEWTGGHGYTF.

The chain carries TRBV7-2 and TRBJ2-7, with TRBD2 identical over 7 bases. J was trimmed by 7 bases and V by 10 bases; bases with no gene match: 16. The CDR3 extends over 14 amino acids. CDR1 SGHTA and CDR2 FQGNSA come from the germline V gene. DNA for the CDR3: TGTGCCACCAAATCGGCGGGGGACCGTGGGGAGCAGTACTTC. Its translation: CATKSAGDRGEQYF.

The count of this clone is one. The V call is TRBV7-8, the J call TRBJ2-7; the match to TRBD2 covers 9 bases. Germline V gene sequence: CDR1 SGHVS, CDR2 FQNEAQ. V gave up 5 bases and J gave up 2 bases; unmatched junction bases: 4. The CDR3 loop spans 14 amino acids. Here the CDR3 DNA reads TGTGCCAGCAGCCAACTAGCGGGTCCCTACGAGCAGTACTTC. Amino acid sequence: CASSQLAGPYEQYF.